A single sample is the source of the 25 T cell receptor beta chains below, sequenced in a study of CD8 T cells in ankylosing spondylitis. No antigen is known for these receptors. TCRdb passed the 5' RACE reads through MiXCR, listing each CDR3 protein once. The data contain a few hundred thousand distinct CDR3 sequences, 9.5% to 15% of them singletons. Study-wide results and caveats: A motif in TCR beta, a set of eight highly homologous variants, appeared characteristic of ankylosing spondylitis blood.

The sample comprised blood, either unsorted or a sorted T cell fraction (not recorded which). Source of these receptors: a male donor with ankylosing spondylitis.

To note about this clonotype: With a much larger clone just one base away, this may be a read error. The chain recombines TRBV5-1 with TRBJ2-1; the D gene is possibly TRBD2 (5 bases). CDR3 length equals 15 residues. CDR1 and CDR2 (germline): SGHRS, YFSETQ. This CDR3 is CTSSVGVSSYNEQFF. The DNA for the CDR3 is TGCACCAGCAGCGTCGGGGTGAGCTCCTACAATGAGCAGTTCTTC.

This chain joins TRBV2 and TRBJ2-7; 9 nucleotides match TRBD1. CDR1 and CDR2 (germline): SNHLY, FYNNEI. The length of the CDR3 is 13 residues. The ends lost 11 bases at V and 2 bases at J; junction bases unmatched: 7. The CDR3 here is CAGSRTGAYEQYV. The CDR3 DNA reads TGTGCCGGATCTCGGACAGGGGCCTACGAGCAGTACGTC.

The V and J genes are TRBV6-2 or TRBV6-3 and TRBJ2-7; 8 nucleotides line up with TRBD1. This CDR3 has 13 amino acids. With V trimmed by 6 bases and J by 4 bases, 5 bases remained unmatched. Germline loops: CDR1 MNHEY, CDR2 SVGEGT. CDR3 sequence (DNA): TGTGCCAGCAGAGGACAGGGTGGATACGAGCAGTACGTC. It encodes CASRGQGGYEQYV.

The DNA of the CDR3 is TGCGCCAGCAATGAAGTGGACTCCTACAATGAGCAGTTCTTC. Translating gives CASNEVDSYNEQFF. The chain employs TRBV5-1 and TRBJ2-1; no clear D gene. V lost 6 bases to trimming and J lost 0 bases, with 10 bases between them. There are 14 residues in the CDR3. Per germline, CDR1 SGHRS and CDR2 YFSETQ.

This clonotype showed up just a few times. J is TRBJ2-1 and V is TRBV30, with a possible D match to TRBD2 (5 bases). V was clipped by 7 bases and J by 2 bases, with 12 bases between them. CDR1 GTSNPN and CDR2 SVGIG come from the germline V gene (reference sequence). The CDR3 contains 13 residues. The CDR3 region has the DNA TGTGCCTCGGCGGAGCGGACCTACAATGAGCAGTTCTTC. Translating it yields CASAERTYNEQFF. The complete variable domain, with remaining parts taken from reference TRBV30 and TRBJ2-1, reads SQTIHQWPATLVQPVGSPLSLECTVEGTSNPNLYWYRQAAGRGLQLLFYSVGIGQISSEVPQNLSASRPQDRQFILSSKKLLLSDSGFYLCASAERTYNEQFFGPGTRLTVL.

This CDR3 is CASSQGLGFSGANVLTF. The CDR3 nucleotides read TGTGCCAGCAGCCAAGGGCTAGGTTTCTCTGGGGCCAACGTCCTGACTTTC. The chain couples TRBV14 to TRBJ2-6; unclear D gene. The germline V gene has CDR1 SGHDN and CDR2 FVKESK. Trimming stripped 1 base from V and 0 bases from J, with 10 bases between. The CDR3 is 17 residues long.

This clonotype was recorded a few times. This chain joins TRBV20-1 and TRBJ1-6; weak D call: TRBD1 (5 bases). Trimming shortened V by 1 base and J by 8 bases, and 9 bases separated the two germline ends. Germline CDR1 reads DFQATT; CDR2 reads SNEGSKA (reference sequence). The CDR3 length is 13 residues. The CDR3 bases are TGCAGTGCTAGAGCAGGGACGCATTCACCCCTCCACTTT. Amino acid sequence: CSARAGTHSPLHF.

The chain couples TRBV10-1 to TRBJ2-1; D possibly corresponds to TRBD1 (6 bases). The CDR3 has 15 amino acids. Germline-derived CDR1 and CDR2 are WNHNN and SYGVQD (reference sequence). Between the trimmed V and J ends, which lost 4 bases and 2 bases, there was a span of 12 bases. CDR3 in amino acids: CASSANRVTYNEQFF. CDR3 coding DNA: TGCGCCAGCAGTGCTAACAGGGTTACCTACAATGAGCAGTTCTTC.

The chain couples TRBV7-2 to TRBJ1-5; possibly TRBD1 for D (6 bases). The CDR3 runs 16 residues. V was trimmed by 2 bases and J by 4 bases, leaving 15 bases between them. CDR1 and CDR2 from the germline V gene are SGHTA and FQGNSA. CDR3 sequence reads: CASSLSGGRRNQPQHF. The CDR3 nucleotides read TGTGCCAGCAGCTTATCGGGGGGGCGCAGGAATCAGCCCCAGCATTTT.

This chain links TRBV28 with TRBJ2-1; 8 bases match TRBD2. The CDR3 covers 14 residues. From germline, CDR1 is MDHEN and CDR2 SYDVKM. Trimming at V came to 3 bases and at J to 14 bases, leaving 12 bases not matched to a gene. The CDR3 spells CASSFRTSQGKEFF. The CDR3 DNA reads TGTGCCAGCAGTTTCCGGACTAGCCAGGGGAAGGAGTTCTTC.

This clonotype was counted between two and nine times. The rearrangement links TRBV20-1 to TRBJ2-5; 13 nucleotides line up with TRBD2. Germline assignment: CDR1 DFQATT and CDR2 SNEGSKA (reference sequence). Germline trimming cut 8 bases from V and 5 bases from J; bases unmatched to any gene: 20. The CDR3 has 18 amino acids. This CDR3 is CSPYAGTSGNLLRETQYF. CDR3 nucleotide sequence: TGCAGTCCATATGCCGGGACTAGCGGGAACCTCCTTCGGGAGACCCAGTACTTC.

Notes on this clonotype: An end of the junction does not agree with germline; a read error may underlie this. The gene calls are TRBV27 and TRBJ1-1; no reliable D call. Germline CDR1 and CDR2: MNHEY and SMNVEV (reference sequence). The CDR3 loop spans 14 amino acids. As DNA, the CDR3 is TGTGCCAGCGGTTTTACGGCCCCGGGTACTGAAGCTTTCTTT. Encoded protein: CASGFTAPGTEAFF.

This clonotype was picked up a small number of times. V is TRBV11-3 and J is TRBJ2-2, with a possible D match to TRBD1 (5 bases). The ends were cut back, 4 bases at V and 5 bases at J, with 17 bases in the middle. The germline gives CDR1 SGHNT, CDR2 YENEEA. This CDR3 comprises 16 residues. The CDR3 DNA follows: TGTGCCAGCAGCTCGCCCCCAGGGATGGAAACCGGGGAGCTGTTTTTT. Protein product: CASSSPPGMETGELFF.

The chain links TRBV12-3 or TRBV12-4 to TRBJ2-5; 12 positions match TRBD2. The CDR3 consists of 15 residues. V gave up 6 bases and J gave up 4 bases; unmatched junction bases: 6. The CDR3 DNA reads as TGTGCCAGCAGCAAGACTAGCGGGAGTGGAGAGACCCAGTACTTC. Its translation is CASSKTSGSGETQYF.

There are a few counts of this clonotype. The CDR3 DNA follows: TGTGCCACCAGCAGAGATGGCGGCAACTATGGCTACACCTTC. Translated, it gives CATSRDGGNYGYTF. The chain employs TRBV15 and TRBJ1-2, with unresolved D. V was clipped by 0 bases and J by 2 bases, with 7 bases between them. CDR3 size: 14 residues. In germline, CDR1 is LNHNV, CDR2 YYDKDF (reference sequence).

This clonotype occurred many times. The chain employs TRBV11-2 and TRBJ2-5, with 7 bases that match TRBD2. CDR1 is SGHAT and CDR2 is FQNNGV in the germline V gene. After removal of 0 bases from V and 4 bases from J, the junction contained 11 bases not matched to a gene. This CDR3 has 17 amino acids. The CDR3 DNA reads as TGTGCCAGCAGCTTAGACGATGGCGGGAGTGCCGGAGAGACCCAGTACTTC. This encodes CASSLDDGGSAGETQYF.

This clonotype appeared a few times. The J gene is TRBJ2-7, the V gene TRBV5-6, with D perhaps TRBD1 (5 bases). This CDR3 is built from 14 residues. V lost 0 bases and J lost 2, with 9 bases in between. Germline CDR1 and CDR2: SGHDT and YYEEEE. This chain's CDR3 is CASSLGGHPYEQYF. The DNA for the CDR3 is TGTGCCAGCAGCTTGGGAGGACATCCCTACGAGCAGTACTTC.

J is TRBJ2-1 and V is TRBV7-2, with D maybe TRBD1 (5 bases). The CDR3 totals 17 residues. V lost 4 bases and J 0 bases, leaving 16 bases between the germline ends. Germline CDR1 is SGHTA and CDR2 is FQGNSA. In DNA form, the CDR3 reads TGTGCCAGCAGCTCCTTAAAGGGGATCGTCTCCTACAATGAGCAGTTCTTC. The encoded protein is CASSSLKGIVSYNEQFF.

The gene calls are TRBV20-1 and TRBJ1-2, with unresolved D. The CDR3 has 12 amino acids. Trimming shortened V by 0 bases and J by 5 bases, and 7 bases separated the two germline ends. Per the germline V gene, CDR1 is DFQATT and CDR2 is SNEGSKA (reference sequence). The CDR3 is CSARDLWYGYTF. In DNA form, the CDR3 reads TGCAGTGCTAGAGATCTGTGGTATGGCTACACCTTC.

The chain employs TRBV6-2 or TRBV6-3 and TRBJ2-7, with a tentative D call TRBD1 (6 bases). Trimming cost V 6 bases and J 7 bases, with 16 bases left between them. Germline V gives CDR1 MNHEY, CDR2 SVGEGT. There are 13 residues in the CDR3. CDR3 protein: CASRLTGSREQYV. CDR3 nucleotide sequence: TGTGCCAGCAGGCTTACAGGGTCACGGGAGCAGTACGTC.

This clonotype was picked up a small number of times. The gene calls are TRBV11-2 and TRBJ2-7, with 8 bases matching TRBD1. The CDR3 spans 16 residues. The V segment lost 5 bases and the J segment 0 bases; nucleotides outside the gene matches: 9. Germline CDR1 reads SGHAT; CDR2 reads FQNNGV. Written as DNA, the CDR3 is TGTGCCAGCAGCCCATCCGACAGGGGTTACTCCTACGAGCAGTACTTC. As protein: CASSPSDRGYSYEQYF.

This clonotype was seen a few times. This chain links TRBV12-3 or TRBV12-4 with TRBJ2-5; TRBD2 is a possible D gene (6 bases). CDR3 length: 12 residues. The ends were cut back, 6 bases at V and 3 bases at J, with 8 bases in the middle. CDR3 nucleotide sequence: TGTGCCAGCAGCCAGCGGGAAGAGACCCAGTACTTC. It is translated as CASSQREETQYF.

The table lists this clonotype with a few counts. The chain couples TRBV27 to TRBJ1-1; D uncertain. The germline gives CDR1 MNHEY, CDR2 SMNVEV (reference sequence). Trimming cost V 5 bases and J 4 bases, with 8 bases left between them. The CDR3 is 12 amino acids. CDR3 protein: CASSAMGTEAFF. The CDR3 coding sequence is TGTGCCAGCAGTGCTATGGGCACTGAAGCTTTCTTT.

This clonotype was counted many times. This chain links TRBV5-1 with TRBJ2-2; D remains ambiguous. The CDR3 runs to 16 residues. The germline V and J ends were trimmed by 1 base and 0 bases, with 10 bases remaining between them. Germline V gene sequence: CDR1 SGHRS, CDR2 YFSETQ. This chain's CDR3 is CASSLFPATNTGELFF. In nucleotides, the CDR3 is TGCGCCAGCAGCTTGTTTCCCGCTACGAACACCGGGGAGCTGTTTTTT.

This clonotype was recorded many times. The chain carries TRBV29-1 and TRBJ2-5; D is uncertain. Germline values: CDR1 SQVTM, CDR2 ANQGSEA. With 6 bases removed from V and 1 base from J, the gap between germline ends came to 15 bases. The CDR3 is 14 amino acids. The CDR3 nucleotides read TGCAGCGTGGCCCTACTGTGGCCCCAAGAGACCCAGTACTTC. Encoded protein: CSVALLWPQETQYF. Supplemented by reference TRBV29-1 and TRBJ2-5, the full variable domain reads SAVISQKPSRDICQRGTSLTIQCQVDSQVTMMFWYRQQPGQSLTLIATANQGSEATYESGFVIDKFPISRPNLTFSTLTVSNMSPEDSSIYLCSVALLWPQETQYFGPGTRLLVL.